This TCR beta chain was captured in a study of cytomegalovirus exposure and HLA in healthy donors. The CDR3 runs to 13 residues. V was shortened by 7 bases and J by 2 bases, with 9 bases between the two germline ends. Germline V gene sequence: CDR1 ENHRY, CDR2 SYGVKD. Primers for the PCR totalled 60 Vbeta and 13 Jbeta. Here immunoSEQ multiplex PCR was the method, and the copy in TCRdb shows in-frame clones only, minus some. The table includes about 120,000 clones, less than 80% detected once. The chain carries TRBV10-3 and TRBJ2-1; D unresolved. This receptor was obtained from a man aged 30-40 years in good health and CMV-seronegative. Sequences were obtained from PBMCs. CDR3 loop: CAINSQTYNEQFF. The CDR3 coding sequence is TGTGCCATCAACAGCCAAACCTACAATGAGCAGTTCTTC.